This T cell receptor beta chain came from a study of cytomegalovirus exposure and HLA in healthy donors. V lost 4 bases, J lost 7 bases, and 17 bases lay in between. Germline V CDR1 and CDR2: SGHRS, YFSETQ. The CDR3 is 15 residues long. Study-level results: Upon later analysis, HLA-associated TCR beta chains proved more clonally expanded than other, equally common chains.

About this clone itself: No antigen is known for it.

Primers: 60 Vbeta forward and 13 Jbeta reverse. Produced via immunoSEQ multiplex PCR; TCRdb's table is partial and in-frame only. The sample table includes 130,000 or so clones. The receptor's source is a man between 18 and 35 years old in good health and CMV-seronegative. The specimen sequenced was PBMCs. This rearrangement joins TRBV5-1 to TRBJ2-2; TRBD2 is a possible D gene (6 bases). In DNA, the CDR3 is TGCGCCAGCAGCCCTAACGGGGCCGGGGGCGGGGAGCTGTTTTTT. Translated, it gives CASSPNGAGGGELFF.